The 16 T cell receptor beta chains reported below all come from one sample, sequenced in a study of T cell responses to AZD1222 COVID-19 vaccine. Only in-frame clones appear in the TCRdb table, and some are missing; sequencing was by immunoSEQ multiplex PCR. Of tens of thousands of clones listed, approximately 89% are singletons. The sequences come from peripheral blood, collected on day 0 of AZD1222 vaccination. All receptors derive from an adult in good health.

The chain employs TRBV5-1 and TRBJ2-1, with 11 bases identical to TRBD2. Per the germline V gene, CDR1 is SGHRS and CDR2 is YFSETQ. The CDR3 is 16 residues long. Unmatched junction bases numbered 7, after V lost 4 bases and J lost 4 bases. The CDR3: CASSKTSGGNYNEQFF. The CDR3 coding sequence is TGCGCCAGCAGCAAAACTAGCGGGGGTAATTACAATGAGCAGTTCTTC.

The rearrangement joins TRBV5-1 to TRBJ2-7, with a weak D call TRBD1 (5 bases). Germline V gene lookup returns CDR1 SGHRS and CDR2 YFSETQ. This CDR3 is built from 16 residues. Trimming shortened V by 4 bases and J by 2 bases, and 19 bases separated the two germline ends. CDR3: CASSRTQGQGTYEQYF. The CDR3 nucleotides read TGCGCCAGCAGCCGCACCCAAGGGCAGGGCACCTACGAGCAGTACTTC.

The chain employs TRBV19 and TRBJ2-1; 9 positions agree with TRBD1. Per the germline V gene, CDR1 is LNHDA and CDR2 is SQIVND (reference sequence). J lost 3 bases, V lost 6 bases, and 9 bases had no gene match. This CDR3 spans 16 amino acids. DNA for the CDR3: TGTGCCAGTAGCTACGACCGGGACAGGGTCTACAATGAGCAGTTCTTC. This sequence encodes CASSYDRDRVYNEQFF.

The J gene is TRBJ2-2, the V gene TRBV6-5; no firm D call. V lost 8 bases, J lost 2 bases, and 9 bases lay in between. Germline-derived CDR1 and CDR2 are MNHEY and SVGAGI. The CDR3 length is 13 residues. CDR3: CASRTTNTGELFF. CDR3 DNA: TGTGCCAGCCGCACAACCAACACCGGGGAGCTGTTTTTT.

This clone was counted a single time. The genes are TRBV12-3 or TRBV12-4 and TRBJ1-1; 7 positions match TRBD1. V trimming: 8 bases; J trimming: 1 base; junction bases outside the gene matches: 4. The CDR3 runs 13 residues. CDR3 sequence: CASSGTENTEAFF. CDR3 nucleotides: TGTGCCAGCTCCGGGACAGAGAACACTGAAGCTTTCTTT.

This rearrangement joins TRBV6-5 to TRBJ1-1; TRBD1 matches 7 bases. The V gene's germline CDR1 is MNHEY and CDR2 SVGAGI. Trimming removed 6 bases from V and 6 bases from J; junction bases left unmatched: 10. The CDR3 runs 14 residues. The CDR3 spells CASRLQGRFAEAFF. The CDR3 nucleotides are TGTGCCAGCAGACTACAGGGGAGGTTCGCTGAAGCTTTCTTT.

The CDR3 loop reads CASSRRRGGEQYF. CDR3 sequence (DNA): TGTGCCAGCAGTCGGAGGAGGGGTGGGGAGCAGTACTTC. J is TRBJ2-7 and V is TRBV28, with a possible D match to TRBD2 (6 bases). V was trimmed by 5 bases and J by 7 bases, leaving 15 bases between them. Germline CDR1 MDHEN, CDR2 SYDVKM. The CDR3 runs to 13 residues.

The chain joins TRBV19 to TRBJ1-1; D is undetermined. This CDR3 has 11 residues. Per germline, CDR1 LNHDA and CDR2 SQIVND (reference sequence). Trimming took off 6 bases at V and 7 bases at J, with 9 bases between the two ends. CDR3 protein: CASRQLDEAFF. The DNA of the CDR3 is TGTGCCAGTAGACAGTTAGATGAAGCTTTCTTT. Combining the CDR3 with reference TRBV19 and TRBJ1-1 gives the whole variable domain DGGITQSPKYLFRKEGQNVTLSCEQNLNHDAMYWYRQDPGQGLRLIYYSQIVNDFQKGDIAEGYSVSREKKESFPLTVTSAQKNPTAFYLCASRQLDEAFFGQGTRLTVV.

The chain uses TRBV6-5 and TRBJ2-7, with TRBD1 as a possible D gene (7 bases). Trimming removed 7 bases from V and 2 bases from J, with 18 bases in between. This CDR3 contains 15 residues. Germline V gives CDR1 MNHEY, CDR2 SVGAGI. CDR3 nucleotide sequence: TGTGCCAGCACCCCTGGGGGGACAGCAGCCTACGAGCAGTACTTC. This encodes CASTPGGTAAYEQYF.

The chain couples TRBV6-5 to TRBJ2-1; unclear D gene. Trimming shortened V by 6 bases and J by 7 bases, and 10 bases separated the two germline ends. Germline assignment: CDR1 MNHEY and CDR2 SVGAGI. This CDR3 has 12 residues. This chain's CDR3 is CASSLVGNEQFF. For the CDR3, the DNA is TGTGCCAGCAGCCTCGTCGGAAATGAGCAGTTCTTC.

This clone was found once. V gene TRBV15 combines with J gene TRBJ1-4, with TRBD1 matching over 9 bases. Per the germline V gene, CDR1 is LNHNV and CDR2 is YYDKDF (reference sequence). The length of the CDR3 is 14 residues. V dropped 3 bases and J dropped 8; count of bases not matched to a gene: 4. For the CDR3, the DNA is TGTGCCACCAGCAGCGACAGGGGGTGGGAAAAACTGTTTTTT. Protein product: CATSSDRGWEKLFF.

The rearrangement links TRBV9 to TRBJ1-5; D gene ambiguous. Trimming left V 0 bases short and J 5 bases short, with 6 bases between. Germline V CDR1 and CDR2: SGDLS, YYNGEE. CDR3 length: 13 residues. The CDR3 bases are TGTGCCAGCAGCGTAGCTCCCGATCAGCCCCAGCATTTT. It is translated as CASSVAPDQPQHF.

V usage is TRBV10-1 and J usage is TRBJ1-2; 8 nucleotides agree with TRBD1. Germline-derived CDR1 and CDR2 are WNHNN and SYGVQD (reference sequence). The J segment lost 2 bases and the V segment lost 4 bases, leaving 3 bases of the junction unmatched. The CDR3 length is 14 residues. The CDR3 sequence is CASSAGQGNYGYTF. The CDR3 bases are TGCGCCAGCAGTGCAGGACAGGGCAACTATGGCTACACCTTC.

V and J are TRBV2 and TRBJ2-6; no reliable D call. Germline V gene lookup returns CDR1 SNHLY and CDR2 FYNNEI. The CDR3 is 16 amino acids. Trimming left V 6 bases short and J 0 bases short, with 12 bases between. The CDR3 spells CASSLGRSSGANVLTF. The CDR3 nucleotides are TGTGCCAGCAGCCTCGGACGGAGCTCTGGGGCCAACGTCCTGACTTTC.

This chain links TRBV24-1 with TRBJ1-5; D uncertain. The CDR3 length is 20 residues. V lost 0 bases to trimming and J lost 0 bases, with 20 bases between them. CDR1 and CDR2 (germline): KGHDR, SFDVKD. CDR3 DNA sequence: TGTGCCACCAGTGATTTGGTCCTGGAGGCAGGTCAATATAGCAATCAGCCCCAGCATTTT. It translates to CATSDLVLEAGQYSNQPQHF.

The chain links TRBV5-8 to TRBJ1-5; TRBD1 matches at 10 bases. The CDR3 spans 16 residues. The V gene's germline CDR1 is SGHTS and CDR2 YDEGEE. The V and J ends lost 4 bases and 4 bases, in that order; junction bases with no gene match: 8. The CDR3 DNA follows: TGTGCCAGCAGCCCTAGACAGGGGGCGAAGAATCAGCCCCAGCATTTT. It translates to CASSPRQGAKNQPQHF.